Given below is one T cell receptor (beta chain) in context. Assay used: immunoSEQ multiplex PCR; TCRdb lists only in-frame clones, some missing. The table shows approximately 100,000 clones, with about 90% occurring only once. With 3 bases clipped from V and 7 bases from J, the junction kept 18 bases outside the gene matches. The CDR3 contains 18 residues. Germline V gene lookup returns CDR1 GTSNPN and CDR2 SVGIG (reference sequence). The data originate from a study of T cell changes during pregnancy in multiple sclerosis. This rearrangement joins TRBV30 to TRBJ1-6, with TRBD1 identical over 7 bases. This sequence originates from a female donor with multiple sclerosis, enrolled in a pregnancy study. The sequences come from peripheral blood, collected before pregnancy. The CDR3 nucleotides are TGTGCCTGGAGGCCCGTATTTGGGGCCAGGGGGAAAAATTCACCCCTCCACTTT. Its translation: CAWRPVFGARGKNSPLHF. Full variable domain (outside the CDR3, taken from reference TRBV30 and TRBJ1-6): SQTIHQWPATLVQPVGSPLSLECTVEGTSNPNLYWYRQAAGRGLQLLFYSVGIGQISSEVPQNLSASRPQDRQFILSSKKLLLSDSGFYLCAWRPVFGARGKNSPLHFGNGTRLTVT.